This T cell receptor (beta chain) was sequenced for a study of CD8 T cell repertoires and HIV-1 epitope variants. Whole-study context: Each of Twenty-five Gag and Nef epitope peptides stimulated a separate culture.

Germline V gene data show CDR1 as LGHNA and CDR2 as YNFKEQ. Trimming removed 5 bases at V and 9 bases at J, with 20 bases between. This CDR3 is built from 15 residues. In regard to this clone: Its specificity is unknown.

Whole-study findings and limits: Most of the nine antigen-specific clonotypes appeared cross-reactive to autologous or escape variants.

Repertoires were generated with immunoSEQ multiplex PCR, while TCRdb's copy carries only in-frame clones and drops some. The repertoire holds about 5,600 clones, with around 71% as singletons. The chain combines TRBV4-2 with TRBJ2-1, with D perhaps matching TRBD2 (5 bases). The clonotype was recovered from a male donor with HIV. The sample taken for sequencing was cultured CD8+ T cells derived from PBMCs. As DNA, the CDR3 is TGTGCCAGCAGCGAAGGTTCTAGCTGGTCCGGTGAGCAGTTCTTC. Its translation: CASSEGSSWSGEQFF.